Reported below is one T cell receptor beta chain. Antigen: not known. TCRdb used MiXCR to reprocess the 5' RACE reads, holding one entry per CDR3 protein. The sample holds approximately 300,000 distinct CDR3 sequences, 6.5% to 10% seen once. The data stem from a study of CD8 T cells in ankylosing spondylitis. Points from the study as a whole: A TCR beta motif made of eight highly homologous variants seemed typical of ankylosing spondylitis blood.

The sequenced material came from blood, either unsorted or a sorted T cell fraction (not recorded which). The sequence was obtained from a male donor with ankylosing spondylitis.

CDR3 amino acids: CASSAQTGATYEQYF. CDR3 in DNA: TGTGCCAGCAGTGCCCAGACAGGGGCCACCTACGAGCAGTACTTC. The chain employs TRBV2 and TRBJ2-7; 8 positions agree with TRBD1. Germline values: CDR1 SNHLY, CDR2 FYNNEI. The CDR3 has 15 amino acids. V was pared by 4 bases and J by 2 bases, with 7 bases of the junction left unmatched.